A selection of T cell receptor beta chains follows, all from one sample in a study of PD-1 blockade in classical Hodgkin lymphoma. Data came from immunoSEQ multiplex PCR; TCRdb stores just in-frame clones and leaves some out. The sample carries tens of thousands of clones, 85% to 90% recorded once. Specimen: peripheral blood mononuclear cells (PBMCs), collected at baseline. The source is a human donor with classical Hodgkin lymphoma. Each CDR3 is given with its conserved first and last residue. Fields, in order: clone size, J gene, V gene, D gene, CDR3 protein, CDR3 DNA. D genes are given only for firm matches. Size is stated for part of the rows, as once, few or many counts, or as a class when the clone is expanded.

abundance: NA
j_gene: TRBJ2-1
v_gene: TRBV30
d_gene: TRBD2
CDR3aa: CAWSRGGGNEQFF
CDR3nt: TGTGCCTGGAGTCGCGGGGGAGGAAATGAGCAGTTCTTC

abundance: once
j_gene: TRBJ1-3
v_gene: TRBV9
d_gene: NA
CDR3aa: CASSVADANSGNTIYF
CDR3nt: TGTGCCAGCAGCGTAGCCGACGCTAACTCTGGAAACACCATATATTTT

abundance: NA
j_gene: TRBJ1-2
v_gene: TRBV18
d_gene: NA
CDR3aa: CASSPLWGSGYTF
CDR3nt: TGTGCCAGCTCACCTCTTTGGGGGTCCGGCTACACCTTC

abundance: NA
j_gene: TRBJ2-7
v_gene: TRBV6-5
d_gene: NA
CDR3aa: CASSYSQRAEQYF
CDR3nt: TGTGCCAGCAGTTACTCCCAGCGGGCCGAGCAGTACTTC

abundance: NA
j_gene: TRBJ2-1
v_gene: TRBV5-1
d_gene: TRBD2
CDR3aa: CASSSAGGHNEQFF
CDR3nt: TGCGCCAGCAGCTCAGCGGGGGGGCATAATGAGCAGTTCTTC

abundance: NA
j_gene: TRBJ1-1
v_gene: TRBV5-1
d_gene: NA
CDR3aa: CASSSLGGLNTEAFF
CDR3nt: TGCGCCAGCAGCTCCTTGGGGGGGTTGAACACTGAAGCTTTCTTT

abundance: NA
j_gene: TRBJ1-4
v_gene: TRBV13
d_gene: NA
CDR3aa: CASSFGEKLFF
CDR3nt: TGTGCCAGCAGCTTTGGGGAAAAACTGTTTTTT

abundance: NA
j_gene: TRBJ1-1
v_gene: TRBV7-6
d_gene: NA
CDR3aa: CASSSTENTEAFF
CDR3nt: TGTGCCAGCAGCTCGACAGAGAACACTGAAGCTTTCTTT

abundance: few
j_gene: TRBJ1-1
v_gene: TRBV13
d_gene: NA
CDR3aa: CASSLVNTEAFF
CDR3nt: TGTGCCAGCAGCTTAGTGAACACTGAAGCTTTCTTT

abundance: NA
j_gene: TRBJ1-5
v_gene: TRBV21-1
d_gene: NA
CDR3aa: CASPQGRPQHF
CDR3nt: TGTGCCAGCCCGCAGGGGCGGCCCCAGCATTTT

abundance: NA
j_gene: TRBJ2-7
v_gene: TRBV19
d_gene: NA
CDR3aa: CASSWVGTYEQYF
CDR3nt: TGTGCCAGTTCTTGGGTCGGGACCTACGAGCAGTACTTC

abundance: NA
j_gene: TRBJ2-7
v_gene: TRBV27
d_gene: TRBD1
CDR3aa: CASSSNRGEQYF
CDR3nt: TGTGCCAGCAGTTCAAACAGGGGCGAGCAGTACTTC

abundance: NA
j_gene: TRBJ2-2
v_gene: TRBV27
d_gene: NA
CDR3aa: CASSPGTLTGELFF
CDR3nt: TGTGCCAGCAGCCCCGGGACATTAACCGGGGAGCTGTTTTTT

abundance: once
j_gene: TRBJ1-1
v_gene: TRBV5-1
d_gene: NA
CDR3aa: CASSLVADNTEAFF
CDR3nt: TGCGCCAGCAGCTTGGTAGCGGATAACACTGAAGCTTTCTTT

abundance: NA
j_gene: TRBJ1-2
v_gene: TRBV6-5
d_gene: NA
CDR3aa: CASSYDPPSLYYGYTF
CDR3nt: TGTGCCAGCAGTTACGATCCTCCGTCCCTTTACTATGGCTACACCTTC

abundance: NA
j_gene: TRBJ2-5
v_gene: TRBV19
d_gene: TRBD2
CDR3aa: CASSINRLAGAETQYF
CDR3nt: TGTGCCAGTAGTATAAACCGACTAGCGGGGGCAGAGACCCAGTACTTC

abundance: NA
j_gene: TRBJ2-5
v_gene: TRBV19
d_gene: TRBD1
CDR3aa: CASRQGRETQYF
CDR3nt: TGTGCCAGTAGACAGGGGAGAGAGACCCAGTACTTC

abundance: NA
j_gene: TRBJ1-1
v_gene: TRBV6-5
d_gene: NA
CDR3aa: CASKFSSNTEAFF
CDR3nt: TGTGCCAGCAAGTTTTCGTCGAACACTGAAGCTTTCTTT

abundance: NA
j_gene: TRBJ1-4
v_gene: TRBV23-1
d_gene: NA
CDR3aa: CASSATWGMDSTNEKLFF
CDR3nt: TGCGCCAGCAGTGCAACTTGGGGCATGGACTCAACTAATGAAAAACTGTTTTTT

abundance: few
j_gene: TRBJ1-6
v_gene: TRBV2
d_gene: NA
CDR3aa: CASSTGGPLHF
CDR3nt: TGTGCCAGCAGTACCGGTGGCCCCCTCCACTTT

abundance: NA
j_gene: TRBJ2-7
v_gene: TRBV27
d_gene: NA
CDR3aa: CASSKGSGAPYEQYF
CDR3nt: TGTGCCAGCTCAAAAGGGTCCGGGGCTCCCTACGAGCAGTACTTC

abundance: NA
j_gene: TRBJ1-1
v_gene: TRBV19
d_gene: NA
CDR3aa: CASSIQGITEAFF
CDR3nt: TGTGCCAGTAGTATACAGGGTATCACTGAAGCTTTCTTT

abundance: once
j_gene: TRBJ1-1
v_gene: TRBV15
d_gene: NA
CDR3aa: CATSPSYTEAFF
CDR3nt: TGTGCCACCAGCCCCAGCTACACTGAAGCTTTCTTT

abundance: few
j_gene: TRBJ1-1
v_gene: TRBV15
d_gene: TRBD1
CDR3aa: CATSSGTGINEAFF
CDR3nt: TGTGCCACCAGCAGCGGGACAGGGATTAATGAAGCTTTCTTT

abundance: NA
j_gene: TRBJ1-4
v_gene: TRBV7-9
d_gene: NA
CDR3aa: CASSLAGGKLFF
CDR3nt: TGTGCCAGCAGCTTAGCTGGGGGGAAACTGTTTTTT

abundance: few
j_gene: TRBJ1-5
v_gene: TRBV7-2
d_gene: TRBD1
CDR3aa: CASGSEGRTGQPQHF
CDR3nt: TGTGCCAGCGGGTCCGAGGGTAGGACAGGGCAGCCCCAGCATTTT

abundance: once
j_gene: TRBJ1-2
v_gene: TRBV5-4
d_gene: TRBD1
CDR3aa: CASNDRGSYGYTF
CDR3nt: TGTGCCAGCAACGACAGGGGAAGCTATGGCTACACCTTC

abundance: few
j_gene: TRBJ1-2
v_gene: TRBV19
d_gene: NA
CDR3aa: CASSAGIRDHGYTF
CDR3nt: TGTGCCAGTAGTGCGGGGATCCGGGATCATGGCTACACCTTC

abundance: NA
j_gene: TRBJ2-7
v_gene: TRBV18
d_gene: TRBD1
CDR3aa: CASSHLQGANEQYF
CDR3nt: TGTGCCAGCTCACATTTACAGGGGGCCAACGAGCAGTACTTC

abundance: NA
j_gene: TRBJ2-2
v_gene: TRBV5-6
d_gene: NA
CDR3aa: CASTLYYEGGDGELFF
CDR3nt: TGTGCCAGCACCCTTTACTACGAGGGGGGCGACGGGGAGCTGTTTTTT

abundance: NA
j_gene: TRBJ1-5
v_gene: TRBV5-8
d_gene: NA
CDR3aa: CASSFDQPQHF
CDR3nt: TGTGCCAGCAGCTTTGATCAGCCCCAGCATTTT

abundance: NA
j_gene: TRBJ2-1
v_gene: TRBV7-9
d_gene: NA
CDR3aa: CASSRRTENEQFF
CDR3nt: TGTGCCAGCAGCCGGAGGACAGAGAATGAGCAGTTCTTC

abundance: NA
j_gene: TRBJ1-2
v_gene: TRBV19
d_gene: NA
CDR3aa: CASSIAGGGADYGYTF
CDR3nt: TGTGCCAGTAGTATAGCTGGAGGGGGGGCTGACTATGGCTACACCTTC

abundance: NA
j_gene: TRBJ1-6
v_gene: TRBV5-1
d_gene: NA
CDR3aa: CASSPGTSPSPLHF
CDR3nt: TGCGCCAGCAGCCCCGGGACATCTCCTTCACCCCTCCACTTT

abundance: NA
j_gene: TRBJ2-5
v_gene: TRBV19
d_gene: NA
CDR3aa: CASSFQKETQYF
CDR3nt: TGTGCCAGTAGTTTCCAGAAAGAGACCCAGTACTTC

abundance: once
j_gene: TRBJ2-7
v_gene: TRBV5-1
d_gene: TRBD2
CDR3aa: CASSSGAGAREQYF
CDR3nt: TGCGCCAGCAGCTCTGGAGCGGGGGCGCGCGAGCAGTACTTC

abundance: NA
j_gene: TRBJ1-5
v_gene: TRBV21-1
d_gene: NA
CDR3aa: CASSGIGSQHF
CDR3nt: TGTGCCAGCAGCGGAATCGGATCCCAGCATTTT

abundance: NA
j_gene: TRBJ2-1
v_gene: TRBV10-3
d_gene: NA
CDR3aa: CAISPAGNEQFF
CDR3nt: TGTGCCATCTCACCTGCGGGTAATGAGCAGTTCTTC

abundance: NA
j_gene: TRBJ2-5
v_gene: TRBV6-6
d_gene: NA
CDR3aa: CASSYRFGSETQYF
CDR3nt: TGTGCCAGCAGTTACCGATTTGGTTCAGAGACCCAGTACTTC

abundance: NA
j_gene: TRBJ1-5
v_gene: TRBV7-8
d_gene: NA
CDR3aa: CASSQKGQKGRQPQHF
CDR3nt: TGTGCCAGCAGCCAGAAAGGACAGAAAGGGCGCCAGCCCCAGCATTTT